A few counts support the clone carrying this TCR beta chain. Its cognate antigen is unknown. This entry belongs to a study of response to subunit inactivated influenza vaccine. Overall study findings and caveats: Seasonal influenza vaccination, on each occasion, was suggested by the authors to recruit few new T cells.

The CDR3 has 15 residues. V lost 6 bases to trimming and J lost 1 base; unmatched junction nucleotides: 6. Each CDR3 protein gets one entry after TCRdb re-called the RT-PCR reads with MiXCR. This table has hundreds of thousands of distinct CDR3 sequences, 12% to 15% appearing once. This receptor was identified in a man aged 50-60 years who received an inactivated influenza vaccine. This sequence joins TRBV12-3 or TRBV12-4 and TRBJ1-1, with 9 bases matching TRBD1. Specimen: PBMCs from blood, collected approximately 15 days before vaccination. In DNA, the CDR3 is TGTGCCAGCAGCCCCGGGACAGGGTGGAACACTGAAGCTTTCTTT. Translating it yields CASSPGTGWNTEAFF.